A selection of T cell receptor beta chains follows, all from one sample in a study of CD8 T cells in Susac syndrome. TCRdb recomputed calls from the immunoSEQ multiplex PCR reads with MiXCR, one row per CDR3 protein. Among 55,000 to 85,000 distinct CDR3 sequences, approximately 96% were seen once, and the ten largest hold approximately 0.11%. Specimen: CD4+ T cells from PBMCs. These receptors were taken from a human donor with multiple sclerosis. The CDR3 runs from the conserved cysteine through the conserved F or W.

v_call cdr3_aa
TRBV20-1 CSARGGGANTEAFF
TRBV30 CAWARISGANVLTF
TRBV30 CASIRDTETQYF
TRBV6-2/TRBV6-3 CASSIGPNLNTQYF
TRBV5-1 CASSLVSLDYGYTF
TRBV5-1 CASSLVTGPYEQYF
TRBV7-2 CASSLGGRTGRGETQYF
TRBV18 CASSFAGEMNTEAFF
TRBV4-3 CASSQDRVAGELFF
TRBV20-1 CSASPPRGARETQYF
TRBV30 CAWGQGGDTGELFF
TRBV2 CASILLRGDEQYF
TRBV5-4 CASSSDRNTDTQYF
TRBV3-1 CASSQTSGASYNEQFF
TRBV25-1 CASSVGPGAGKSTDTQYF
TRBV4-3 CASSQGYTGAYEQYF
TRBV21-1 CASSKKSGQGDNEQFF
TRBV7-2 CASSLTQGGEKLFF
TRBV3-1 CASSQGPGLNRGEQFF
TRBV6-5 CASRTGATDTQYF
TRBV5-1 CASSLRGLAGTDTQYF
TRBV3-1 CASGQPSGDRQTQYF
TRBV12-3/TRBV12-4 CASSLGQKETQYF
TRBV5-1 CASSSGQGNSPLHF
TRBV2 CASSGIPTNSIQETQYF
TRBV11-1 CASSLGPADYGYTF
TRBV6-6 CASSYSEDTQYF
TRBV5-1 CASSSLPAGRGYTF
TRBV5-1 CASSLAPAGLGSPLHF
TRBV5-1 CASSLAPSGANVLTF
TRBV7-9 CASSPVKRGIEQFF
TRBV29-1 CSVAVGGTEAFF
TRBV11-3 CASSLGKTASTDTQYF
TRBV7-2 CASSYYRDSPLHF
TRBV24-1 CATSGRGGGGFNEQFF
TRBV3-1 CASSQDVASATGELFF
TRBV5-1 CASSLGDETGELFF
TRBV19 CASSMHGAGEQYF
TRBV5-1 CASSLTEGDTGELFF
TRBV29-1 CSVESAGLAFFGAEQFF
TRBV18 CASSPLNTGELFF